These 18 T cell receptor beta chains share one sample of origin, sequenced in a study of shared clonotypes between healthy human individuals. Naive CD8 populations comprised CD45RO-negative cells positively selected for CCR7, excluding terminally differentiated effector memory CD45RA+ cells. Libraries were prepared by immunoSEQ multiplex PCR; TCRdb keeps only in-frame clonotypes and omits some of them. The sample contains under 600,000 clones, roughly 98% of which appear only once. Sequenced sample: naive CD8+ T cells sorted from blood. The receptors were sampled from a man aged 25-45 years in good health.

This chain uses TRBV29-1 with TRBJ1-1; tentatively, D is TRBD1 (6 bases). V was trimmed by 6 bases and J by 4 bases, leaving 15 bases between them. Germline V lookup: CDR1 SQVTM, CDR2 ANQGSEA. This CDR3 contains 13 residues. CDR3 DNA: TGCAGCGTAAGAACAGGGTGGGGCACTGAAGCTTTCTTT. It is translated as CSVRTGWGTEAFF. Full variable domain (outside the CDR3, taken from reference TRBV29-1 and TRBJ1-1): SAVISQKPSRDICQRGTSLTIQCQVDSQVTMMFWYRQQPGQSLTLIATANQGSEATYESGFVIDKFPISRPNLTFSTLTVSNMSPEDSSIYLCSVRTGWGTEAFFGQGTRLTVV.

The genes are TRBV19 and TRBJ2-2; TRBD1 matches 8 bases. The germline CDR1 and CDR2 sequences are LNHDA and SQIVND (reference sequence). The CDR3 is 17 amino acids. J was trimmed by 3 bases and V by 6 bases; bases with no gene match: 12. CDR3 coding DNA: TGTGCCAGTAGCCCGCGACCGGACAGGGTAGACACCGGGGAGCTGTTTTTT. It codes for CASSPRPDRVDTGELFF.

The chain employs TRBV5-5 and TRBJ2-7; 7 bases agree with TRBD1. The CDR3 length is 13 residues. Germline values: CDR1 SGHKS, CDR2 YYEKEE (reference sequence). V shed 4 bases, J shed 6 bases, and the junction held 7 bases outside the gene matches. Here the CDR3 reads CASSPRTGFEQYF. Written as DNA, the CDR3 is TGTGCCAGCAGCCCTCGGACAGGCTTCGAGCAGTACTTC.

This CDR3 reads CASGRRDRAANTEAFF. CDR3 in DNA: TGTGCCAGCGGGCGACGGGACAGGGCGGCGAACACTGAAGCTTTCTTT. The V and J genes are TRBV27 and TRBJ1-1, with 9 positions matching TRBD1. The CDR3 runs 16 residues. Per the germline V gene, CDR1 is MNHEY and CDR2 is SMNVEV (reference sequence). J lost 1 base, V lost 8 bases, and 11 bases had no gene match.

The chain uses TRBV28 and TRBJ1-1; D remains ambiguous. Trimming took off 6 bases at V and 10 bases at J, with 15 bases between the two ends. CDR1 MDHEN and CDR2 SYDVKM come from the germline V gene. The CDR3 totals 12 residues. CDR3 amino acids: CASSPPRKGAFF. CDR3 in DNA: TGTGCCAGCAGCCCCCCAAGGAAGGGAGCTTTCTTT.

This sequence joins TRBV30 and TRBJ2-1, with 8 nucleotides matching TRBD1. Germline CDR1 reads GTSNPN; CDR2 reads SVGIG (reference sequence). The junction had 3 bases not matched to a gene; V was cut back by 0 bases and J by 5 bases. This CDR3 has 14 amino acids. This CDR3 reads CAWSVGTGNNEQFF. Written as DNA, the CDR3 is TGTGCCTGGAGTGTAGGGACAGGTAACAATGAGCAGTTCTTC.

The V gene is TRBV5-6, the J gene TRBJ1-5; D uncertain. V was clipped by 0 bases and J by 4 bases, with 8 bases between them. The germline CDR1 and CDR2 sequences are SGHDT and YYEEEE. CDR3 length equals 14 residues. This CDR3 is CASSLGSGNQPQHF. The DNA of the CDR3 is TGTGCCAGCAGCTTGGGTTCGGGGAATCAGCCCCAGCATTTT.

This clone came up once. V is TRBV27 and J is TRBJ2-1, with TRBD1 identical over 10 bases. The CDR3 length is 14 residues. V was pared by 8 bases and J by 0 bases, with 1 base of the junction left unmatched. Germline V gives CDR1 MNHEY, CDR2 SMNVEV (reference sequence). Here the CDR3 DNA reads TGTGCCAGCGGACAGGGGGTCTCCTACAATGAGCAGTTCTTC. Amino acids: CASGQGVSYNEQFF.

The chain has TRBV27 and TRBJ2-7; perhaps TRBD2 as D (6 bases). Trimming took 2 bases from V and 7 from J, leaving 18 bases between them. From germline, CDR1 is MNHEY and CDR2 SMNVEV (reference sequence). CDR3 length equals 15 residues. The CDR3: CASSLRLRGEVEQYF. The DNA for the CDR3 is TGTGCCAGCAGTTTACGTCTCCGCGGGGAGGTGGAGCAGTACTTC.

The rearrangement uses TRBV5-1 and TRBJ2-3; TRBD2 might be the D (5 bases). The germline V gene has CDR1 SGHRS and CDR2 YFSETQ. This CDR3 contains 13 residues. V lost 5 bases and J lost 4, with 11 bases in between. CDR3 DNA sequence: TGCGCCAGCAGAGACGCAGCGGCAGATACGCAGTATTTT. Its protein product is CASRDAAADTQYF.

The chain combines TRBV5-1 with TRBJ2-3; 7 bases match TRBD2. Germline V gives CDR1 SGHRS, CDR2 YFSETQ. The ends lost 5 bases at V and 4 bases at J; junction bases unmatched: 16. The CDR3 consists of 17 residues. The CDR3 spells CASSWEGAGLSPDTQYF. For the CDR3, the DNA is TGCGCCAGCAGTTGGGAGGGTGCGGGTCTCTCCCCAGATACGCAGTATTTT. Variable domain in full (rest from reference TRBV5-1 and TRBJ2-3): KAGVTQTPRYLIKTRGQQVTLSCSPISGHRSVSWYQQTPGQGLQFLFEYFSETQRNKGNFPGRFSGRQFSNSRSEMNVSTLELGDSALYLCASSWEGAGLSPDTQYFGPGTRLTVL.

The rearrangement uses TRBV28 and TRBJ1-5; possible D gene TRBD1, 5 bases. Germline lookup yields CDR1 MDHEN and CDR2 SYDVKM. The CDR3 runs 15 residues. The V end was cut by 7 bases, the J end by 3 bases, with 16 bases between. CDR3: CASIGTGNFNQPQHF. For the CDR3, the DNA is TGTGCCAGCATCGGGACGGGGAATTTCAATCAGCCCCAGCATTTT.

V usage is TRBV7-2 and J usage is TRBJ2-5, with 8 bases fitting TRBD1. The CDR3 is made up of 16 amino acids. Per germline, CDR1 SGHTA and CDR2 FQGNSA. V dropped 3 bases and J dropped 2; count of bases not matched to a gene: 8. Written as DNA, the CDR3 is TGTGCCAGCAGCTTCATCCCCAGGGGGCGGCAAGAGACCCAGTACTTC. The encoded protein is CASSFIPRGRQETQYF.

The rearrangement joins TRBV27 to TRBJ1-5; possible D gene TRBD1, 6 bases. V lost 2 bases and J lost 6, with 11 bases in between. Per germline, CDR1 MNHEY and CDR2 SMNVEV (reference sequence). The CDR3 extends over 14 amino acids. DNA for the CDR3: TGTGCCAGCAGTTTAGGGGGGCGGTCTCAGCCCCAGCATTTT. Residues: CASSLGGRSQPQHF.

The V gene is TRBV7-8, the J gene TRBJ1-5, with TRBD1 identical over 10 bases. Germline V gives CDR1 SGHVS, CDR2 FQNEAQ. This CDR3 spans 16 amino acids. Trimming removed 5 bases from V and 6 bases from J; junction bases left unmatched: 10. In DNA, the CDR3 is TGTGCCAGCAGCACCCGACAGGGGGCGAGAGGTCAGCCCCAGCATTTT. Protein: CASSTRQGARGQPQHF.

This chain links TRBV29-1 with TRBJ1-1; D unclear. V lost 4 bases and J 11 bases, leaving 14 bases between the germline ends. The CDR3 runs 11 residues. Germline CDR1 SQVTM, CDR2 ANQGSEA. In nucleotides, the CDR3 is TGCAGCGTTGTCGTTGACGGCACGGCTTTCTTT. It translates to CSVVVDGTAFF.

The rearrangement links TRBV5-1 to TRBJ1-3, with unresolved D. Germline-derived CDR1 and CDR2 are SGHRS and YFSETQ. V lost 3 bases, J lost 1 base, and 11 bases lay in between. The CDR3 covers 15 residues. CDR3 DNA sequence: TGCGCCAGCAGCTCTGGACTGAGTTCTGGAAACACCATATATTTT. This codes for CASSSGLSSGNTIYF.

The chain combines TRBV25-1 with TRBJ2-5; tentative D call: TRBD2 (5 bases). Trimming removed 0 bases from V and 1 base from J, with 6 bases in between. This CDR3 is 14 amino acids long. Germline V gene sequence: CDR1 MGHDK, CDR2 SYGVNS. CDR3 loop: CASSEYGIQETQYF. The CDR3 nucleotides read TGTGCCAGCAGTGAATACGGGATCCAAGAGACCCAGTACTTC.